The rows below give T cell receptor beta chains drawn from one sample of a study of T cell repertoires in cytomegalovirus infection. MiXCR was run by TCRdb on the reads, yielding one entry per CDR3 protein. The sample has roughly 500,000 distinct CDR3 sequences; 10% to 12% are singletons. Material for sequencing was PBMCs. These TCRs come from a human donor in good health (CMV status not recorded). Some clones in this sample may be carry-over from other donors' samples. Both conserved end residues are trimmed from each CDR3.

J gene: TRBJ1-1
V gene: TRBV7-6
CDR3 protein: ASSWGGLNTEAF

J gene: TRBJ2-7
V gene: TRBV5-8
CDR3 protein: ASSPEQGTYEQY

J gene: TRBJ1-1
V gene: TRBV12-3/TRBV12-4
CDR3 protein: ASSLAQVLNTEAF

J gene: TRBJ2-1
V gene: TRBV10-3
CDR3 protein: AISDSGGSYNEQF

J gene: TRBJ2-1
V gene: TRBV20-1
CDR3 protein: SALTGGAVRAYNEQF

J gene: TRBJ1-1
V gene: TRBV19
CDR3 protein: ASSRGQGSTEAF

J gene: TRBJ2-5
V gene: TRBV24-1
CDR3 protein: ATSDWGAETQY

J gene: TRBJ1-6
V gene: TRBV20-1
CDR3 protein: SASGGASLGPNSPLH

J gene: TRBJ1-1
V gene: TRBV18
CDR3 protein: ASSPPGGAGPEAF

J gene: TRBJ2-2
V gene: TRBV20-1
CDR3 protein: SARMGGRAWTGELF

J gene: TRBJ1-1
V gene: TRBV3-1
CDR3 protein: ASSQGQVPEAF

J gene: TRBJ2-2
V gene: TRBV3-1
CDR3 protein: ASRYGTYGELF

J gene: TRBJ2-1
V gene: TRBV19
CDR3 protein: ASTPRQGAYNEQF

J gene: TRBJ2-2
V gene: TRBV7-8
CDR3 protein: ASSSITPSTGELF

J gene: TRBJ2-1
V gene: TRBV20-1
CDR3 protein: SARVYGGQGYNEQF

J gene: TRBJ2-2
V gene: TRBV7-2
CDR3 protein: ASSLWAQPGELF

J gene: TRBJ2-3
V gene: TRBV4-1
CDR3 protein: ASSQTGQGSTDTQY

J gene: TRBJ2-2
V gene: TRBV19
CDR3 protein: ASTGQVAGELF

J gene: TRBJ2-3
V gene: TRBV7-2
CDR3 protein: ASSLDVAGGASAY

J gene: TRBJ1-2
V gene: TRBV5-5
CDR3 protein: ASSLAATAGGYGYT

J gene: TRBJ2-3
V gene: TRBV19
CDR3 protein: ASSPRDTDTQY

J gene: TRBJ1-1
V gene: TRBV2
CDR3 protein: ASRATGYTEAF

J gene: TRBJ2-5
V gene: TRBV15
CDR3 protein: ATSSDGTAQETQY

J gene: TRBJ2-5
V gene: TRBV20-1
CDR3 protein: SAPRGEGPLETQY

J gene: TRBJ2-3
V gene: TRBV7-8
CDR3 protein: ASSLEGGLAGADTQY

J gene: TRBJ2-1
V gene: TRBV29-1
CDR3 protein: SVWGGLRSYNEQF

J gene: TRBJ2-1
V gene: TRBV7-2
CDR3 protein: ASSLGAGARYEQF

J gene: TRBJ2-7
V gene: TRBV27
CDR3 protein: ASSLYAGPFEQY

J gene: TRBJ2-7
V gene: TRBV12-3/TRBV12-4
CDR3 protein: ASRTGGAFGEEQY

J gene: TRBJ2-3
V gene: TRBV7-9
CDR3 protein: ASSSRPRTIPASTDTQY

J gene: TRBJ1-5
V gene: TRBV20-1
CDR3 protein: SAHRSNRGDQPQH

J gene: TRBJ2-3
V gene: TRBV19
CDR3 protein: ASSAQGSRTDTQY

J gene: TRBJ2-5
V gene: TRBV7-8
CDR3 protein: ASSLMDRRKETQY

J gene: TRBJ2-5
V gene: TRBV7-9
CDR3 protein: ASIHAAGQETQY

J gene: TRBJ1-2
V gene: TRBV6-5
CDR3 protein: ASSLDRIGYT

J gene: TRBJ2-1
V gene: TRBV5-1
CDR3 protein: ASSLTPGASSYNEQF

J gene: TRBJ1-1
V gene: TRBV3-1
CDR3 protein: ASSQVEQGAF

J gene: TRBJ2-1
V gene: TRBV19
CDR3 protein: ASSHSGTGGYNEQF

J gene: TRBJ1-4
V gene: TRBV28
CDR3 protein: ASTSPANEKLF

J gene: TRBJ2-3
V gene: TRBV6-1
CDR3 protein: ASMFTGGLVTDTQY

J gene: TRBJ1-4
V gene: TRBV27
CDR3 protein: ASSTYRGRRHRAEKLF

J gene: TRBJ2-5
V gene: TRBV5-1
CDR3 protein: ASSLGDTGTQETQY

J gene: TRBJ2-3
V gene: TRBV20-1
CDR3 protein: SAERVFTDTQY

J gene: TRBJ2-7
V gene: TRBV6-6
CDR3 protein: ASGNRDRGSDEQY

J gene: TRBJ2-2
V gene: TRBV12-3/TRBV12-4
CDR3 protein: ASSGEAGELF

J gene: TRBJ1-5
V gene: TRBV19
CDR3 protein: ASGGDRRFANQPQH

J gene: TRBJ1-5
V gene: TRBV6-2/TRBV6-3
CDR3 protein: ASSAETGAFNQPQH

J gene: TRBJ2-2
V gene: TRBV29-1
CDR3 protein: SVEEGQGVYTGELF

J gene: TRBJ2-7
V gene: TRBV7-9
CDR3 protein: ASSRQTGSTDEQY

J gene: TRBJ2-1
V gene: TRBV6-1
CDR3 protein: ASSDGTSYEQF

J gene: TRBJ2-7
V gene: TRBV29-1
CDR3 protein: SVDGASGSYEQY

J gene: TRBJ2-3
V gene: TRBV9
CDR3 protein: SSSDTADTQY

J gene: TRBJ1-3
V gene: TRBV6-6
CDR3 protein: ASSYSGQPGNTIY

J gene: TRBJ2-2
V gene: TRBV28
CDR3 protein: ASSSARTNTGELF

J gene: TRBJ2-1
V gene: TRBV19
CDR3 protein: ASSRDRGRSSYNEQF

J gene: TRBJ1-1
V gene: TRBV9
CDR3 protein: ASSVGPVGGGTEAF

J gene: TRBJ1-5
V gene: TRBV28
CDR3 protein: ASSLLDEGSNQPQH

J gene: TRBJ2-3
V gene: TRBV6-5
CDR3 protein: ASSYRGSTDTQY

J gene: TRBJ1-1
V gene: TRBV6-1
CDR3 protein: ASRTGDTNTEAF

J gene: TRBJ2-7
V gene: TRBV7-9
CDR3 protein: ASSFGPADEQY